The clone carrying this T cell receptor (beta chain) occurred a few times. Authors' analysis steps: The assay estimated nucleated cells by amplifying reference gene primers. Method: immunoSEQ multiplex PCR; TCRdb's copy keeps in-frame clones and lacks some. From that table come the V and J calls and clone size; the DNA was used to work out D and trimming. The data contain 84,000 or so clones, 70% to 85% of them seen just once; the ten biggest clones take up 11%. The sample comes from a study of blood T cell repertoires in COVID-19. Study background: The analysed material was cDNA or gDNA that came from T cells, B-cell-depleted T cells, or PBMCs.

V lost 4 bases to trimming and J lost 2 bases, with 12 bases between them. CDR1 and CDR2 from the germline V gene are SNHLY and FYNNEI. The CDR3 length is 14 residues. The sequence was collected from a man in his 70s with acute or convalescent COVID-19. The rearrangement uses TRBV2 and TRBJ2-7; the D is unclear. The sequenced material came from peripheral blood. CDR3 loop: CASSVDKTTYEQYV. The CDR3 region has the DNA TGTGCCAGCAGTGTCGACAAGACGACCTACGAGCAGTACGTC.